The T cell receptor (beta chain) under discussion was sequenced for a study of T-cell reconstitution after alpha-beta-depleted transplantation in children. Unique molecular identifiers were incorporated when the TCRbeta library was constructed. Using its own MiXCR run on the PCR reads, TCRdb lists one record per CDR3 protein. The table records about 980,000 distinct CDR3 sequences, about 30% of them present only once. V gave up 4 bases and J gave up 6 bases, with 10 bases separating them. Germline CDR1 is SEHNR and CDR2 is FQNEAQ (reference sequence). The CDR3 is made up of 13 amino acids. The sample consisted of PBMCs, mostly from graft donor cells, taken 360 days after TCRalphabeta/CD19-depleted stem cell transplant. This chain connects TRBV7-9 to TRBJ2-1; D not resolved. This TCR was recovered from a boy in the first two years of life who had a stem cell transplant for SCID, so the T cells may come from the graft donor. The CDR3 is CASSSSYSNEQFF. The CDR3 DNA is TGTGCCAGCAGCTCCAGTTATTCCAATGAGCAGTTCTTC.